A selection of T cell receptor beta chains follows, all from one sample in a study of response to subunit inactivated influenza vaccine. TCRdb itself ran the RT-PCR reads through MiXCR, one entry per CDR3 protein. The table shows around 190,000 distinct CDR3 sequences, with 14% occurring only once. Sequenced material: CD8+ T cells sorted from PBMCs, taken approximately 5 days after vaccination. The receptors here all came from a man aged 50 to 59 who received an inactivated influenza vaccine. Each CDR3 is given with its conserved first and last residue. The order of the fields is D gene, J gene, V gene, clone size, CDR3 DNA, CDR3 protein. D genes are given only for firm matches. For some rows the clone size is stated as once, few or many, or as a class when expanded; others skip it.

d_gene: TRBD1; j_gene: TRBJ1-6; v_gene: TRBV6-5; abundance: many; CDR3nt: TGTGCCAGCAGTTACAGGGGGCTTAATTCACCCCTCCACTTT; CDR3aa: CASSYRGLNSPLHF
d_gene: TRBD2; j_gene: TRBJ2-7; v_gene: TRBV6-2/TRBV6-3; abundance: few; CDR3nt: TGTGCCAGCAGTTCCCGTTGGACTAGCGGGGTTCACGAGCAGTACTTC; CDR3aa: CASSSRWTSGVHEQYF
d_gene: NA; j_gene: TRBJ2-7; v_gene: TRBV5-1; abundance: many; CDR3nt: TGCGCCAGCAGCTTGGGAGACTACTACGAGCAGTACTTC; CDR3aa: CASSLGDYYEQYF
d_gene: TRBD1; j_gene: TRBJ1-5; v_gene: TRBV28; abundance: NA; CDR3nt: TGTGCCAGCAGTTTAGTGCAGGGGGCGCGGGGAAACAATCAGCCCCAGCATTTT; CDR3aa: CASSLVQGARGNNQPQHF
d_gene: NA; j_gene: TRBJ2-7; v_gene: TRBV30; abundance: many; CDR3nt: TGTGCCTGGAGTACCGACTACGAGCAGTACTTC; CDR3aa: CAWSTDYEQYF
d_gene: NA; j_gene: TRBJ2-7; v_gene: TRBV4-2; abundance: once; CDR3nt: TGTGCCAGCAGCCAAGTTTCATATTCGGATTTCTCCTACGAGCAGTACTTC; CDR3aa: CASSQVSYSDFSYEQYF
d_gene: NA; j_gene: TRBJ2-7; v_gene: TRBV30; abundance: many; CDR3nt: TGTGCCTGGAGTGTTGACAGTAACTACGAGCAGTACTTC; CDR3aa: CAWSVDSNYEQYF
d_gene: NA; j_gene: TRBJ1-3; v_gene: TRBV20-1; abundance: NA; CDR3nt: TGCAGTGCTAGAATAACCCGGGACCCTTTCGAGGGCACCATATATTTT; CDR3aa: CSARITRDPFEGTIYF
d_gene: NA; j_gene: TRBJ2-7; v_gene: TRBV9; abundance: NA; CDR3nt: TGTGCCAGCAGCGTAGGCGCAGGGAAGAACGAGCAGTACTTC; CDR3aa: CASSVGAGKNEQYF
d_gene: NA; j_gene: TRBJ1-6; v_gene: TRBV16; abundance: few; CDR3nt: TGTGCCAGCAGCCAATTTCCAGGATCACCCCTCCACTTT; CDR3aa: CASSQFPGSPLHF
d_gene: NA; j_gene: TRBJ2-7; v_gene: TRBV7-9; abundance: NA; CDR3nt: TGTGCCAGCAGCCCCGTTGGAAACGAGCAGTACTTC; CDR3aa: CASSPVGNEQYF
d_gene: NA; j_gene: TRBJ2-7; v_gene: TRBV20-1; abundance: NA; CDR3nt: TGCAGTGCTAGAGCCACGAGCTCCTACGAGCAGTACTTC; CDR3aa: CSARATSSYEQYF
d_gene: NA; j_gene: TRBJ2-2; v_gene: TRBV3-1; abundance: few; CDR3nt: TGTGCCAGCAGCCCAGAAAAAGGCGGGACACCGAACACCGGGGAGCTGTTTTTT; CDR3aa: CASSPEKGGTPNTGELFF
d_gene: NA; j_gene: TRBJ2-1; v_gene: TRBV20-1; abundance: few; CDR3nt: TGCAGTGCTAGTTTCCCTTTAGTGCAGTTCTTC; CDR3aa: CSASFPLVQFF
d_gene: TRBD2; j_gene: TRBJ2-3; v_gene: TRBV7-6; abundance: many; CDR3nt: TGTGCCAGCAGCTTAGTTACTAGCGGGAAAGATACGCAGTATTTT; CDR3aa: CASSLVTSGKDTQYF
d_gene: NA; j_gene: TRBJ2-3; v_gene: TRBV4-3; abundance: many; CDR3nt: TGCGCCAGCAGCCCACTGGGTGGGAGAACTGATACGCAGTATTTT; CDR3aa: CASSPLGGRTDTQYF
d_gene: NA; j_gene: TRBJ2-7; v_gene: TRBV7-9; abundance: many; CDR3nt: TGTGCCAGCAGCTTAGCGGGCGTCGAGCAGTACTTC; CDR3aa: CASSLAGVEQYF
d_gene: TRBD2; j_gene: TRBJ2-1; v_gene: TRBV20-1; abundance: few; CDR3nt: TGCAGTGCTAGAGGCACTAGCGGGATAAACAATGAGCAGTTCTTC; CDR3aa: CSARGTSGINNEQFF
d_gene: NA; j_gene: TRBJ1-5; v_gene: TRBV12-3/TRBV12-4; abundance: NA; CDR3nt: TGTGCCAGCAGCTACACAGGGCTTGGCAATCAGCCCCAGCATTTT; CDR3aa: CASSYTGLGNQPQHF
d_gene: NA; j_gene: TRBJ2-1; v_gene: TRBV20-1; abundance: few; CDR3nt: TGCAGTGCTAGAGTCCCCTTTGACCAAGCGCTCTACAATGAGCAGTTCTTC; CDR3aa: CSARVPFDQALYNEQFF
d_gene: TRBD2; j_gene: TRBJ2-2; v_gene: TRBV20-1; abundance: NA; CDR3nt: TGCAGTGCTAGAGAGGGGGGGGCCGGGGAGCTGTTTTTT; CDR3aa: CSAREGGAGELFF
d_gene: NA; j_gene: TRBJ2-1; v_gene: TRBV4-3; abundance: NA; CDR3nt: TGCGCCAGCAGCCAAGATGAACAGTTCTCCTACAATGAGCAGTTCTTC; CDR3aa: CASSQDEQFSYNEQFF
d_gene: NA; j_gene: TRBJ1-1; v_gene: TRBV2; abundance: many; CDR3nt: TGTGCCAGCAGTGAGAGGGGAGCCCGGGTCACTGAAGCTTTCTTT; CDR3aa: CASSERGARVTEAFF
d_gene: NA; j_gene: TRBJ1-5; v_gene: TRBV2; abundance: NA; CDR3nt: TGTGCCAGCAGTGATAGCAATCAGCCCCAGCATTTT; CDR3aa: CASSDSNQPQHF
d_gene: NA; j_gene: TRBJ2-2; v_gene: TRBV4-1; abundance: few; CDR3nt: TGCGCCAGCAGCCCGCGGGGTATCACCGGGGAGCTGTTTTTT; CDR3aa: CASSPRGITGELFF
d_gene: NA; j_gene: TRBJ1-1; v_gene: TRBV27; abundance: few; CDR3nt: TGTGCCAGCAGTAGGTCTGAAGCTTTCTTT; CDR3aa: CASSRSEAFF
d_gene: NA; j_gene: TRBJ2-7; v_gene: TRBV4-1; abundance: few; CDR3nt: TGCGCCAGCAGCCACGCAGGGGCCTACGAGCAGTACTTC; CDR3aa: CASSHAGAYEQYF
d_gene: NA; j_gene: TRBJ2-1; v_gene: TRBV7-8; abundance: few; CDR3nt: TGTGCCAGCAGCTTAAATGACTTTCTGGGTGAGCAGTTCTTC; CDR3aa: CASSLNDFLGEQFF